The 5 T cell receptor beta chains given below trace back to one sample, sequenced in a study of shared clonotypes between healthy human individuals. The protocol was immunoSEQ multiplex PCR, while the TCRdb copy is restricted to in-frame clones and leaves out a portion. The sample yields a few million clones, about 92% seen once. The specimen was naive CD4+ T cells sorted from blood. Subset noted: CD45RA+ positively selected. These TCRs come from a man between 18 and 29 years old in good health.

This clone was counted once. This sequence joins TRBV10-3 and TRBJ2-7; the match to TRBD2 covers 10 bases. The CDR3 consists of 14 residues. The V gene end was trimmed by 5 bases and the J gene end by 2 bases; junction bases not matched to a gene: 3. CDR1 is ENHRY, CDR2 SYGVKD, per germline. In nucleotides, the CDR3 is TGTGCCATCAGTCAAAGCGGGGGGGCCTACGAGCAGTACTTC. This gives the protein CAISQSGGAYEQYF.

V usage is TRBV28 and J usage is TRBJ2-7, with D possibly TRBD1 on 5 matching bases. This CDR3 spans 14 amino acids. Deletions cut 3 bases from V and 7 bases from J, with 16 bases between. CDR1 is MDHEN, CDR2 SYDVKM, per germline. The DNA of the CDR3 is TGTGCCAGCAGTTTCTCTACAGGTTTGGAGGAGCAGTACTTC. Translated: CASSFSTGLEEQYF. Full variable domain (rest looked up from reference TRBV28 and TRBJ2-7): DVKVTQSSRYLVKRTGEKVFLECVQDMDHENMFWYRQDPGLGLRLIYFSYDVKMKEKGDIPEGYSVSREKKERFSLILESASTNQTSMYLCASSFSTGLEEQYFGPGTRLTVT.

The chain employs TRBV6-6 and TRBJ1-5; TRBD1 is a possible D gene (5 bases). Germline lookup yields CDR1 MNHNY and CDR2 SVGAGI (reference sequence). V dropped 4 bases and J dropped 6 bases, with 13 bases sitting between them. The CDR3 sequence is 14 residues long. The CDR3 DNA sequence: TGTGCCAGCAGTTCGACTTTTGGGGGTCAGCCCCAGCATTTT. Residues: CASSSTFGGQPQHF.

The chain recombines TRBV4-2 with TRBJ1-4; a weak D match, TRBD1 (6 bases). CDR3 length equals 15 residues. V was clipped by 4 bases and J by 6 bases, with 15 bases between them. Germline lookup yields CDR1 LGHNA and CDR2 YNFKEQ. The CDR3 protein is CASSLGGRGDEKLFF. Here the CDR3 DNA reads TGTGCCAGCAGCCTGGGAGGCAGGGGTGATGAAAAACTGTTTTTT.

V is TRBV7-9 and J is TRBJ1-1; the D is unclear. The V gene's germline CDR1 is SEHNR and CDR2 FQNEAQ (reference sequence). V gave up 2 bases and J gave up 3 bases, with 4 bases separating them. The CDR3 spans 12 residues. CDR3 region: CASSLSDTEAFF. DNA for the CDR3: TGTGCCAGCAGCTTATCGGACACTGAAGCTTTCTTT.